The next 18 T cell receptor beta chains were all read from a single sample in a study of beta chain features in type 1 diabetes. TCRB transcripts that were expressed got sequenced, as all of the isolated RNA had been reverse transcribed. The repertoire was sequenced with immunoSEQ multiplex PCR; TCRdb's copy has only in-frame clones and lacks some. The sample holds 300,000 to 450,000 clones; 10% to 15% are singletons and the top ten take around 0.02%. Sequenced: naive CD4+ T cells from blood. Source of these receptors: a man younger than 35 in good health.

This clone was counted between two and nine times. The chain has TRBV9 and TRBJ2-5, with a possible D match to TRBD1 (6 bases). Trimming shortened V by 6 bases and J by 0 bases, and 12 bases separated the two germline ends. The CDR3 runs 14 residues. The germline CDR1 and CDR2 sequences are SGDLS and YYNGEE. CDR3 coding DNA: TGTGCCAGCACCGGTGGACAGTACCAAGAGACCCAGTACTTC. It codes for CASTGGQYQETQYF.

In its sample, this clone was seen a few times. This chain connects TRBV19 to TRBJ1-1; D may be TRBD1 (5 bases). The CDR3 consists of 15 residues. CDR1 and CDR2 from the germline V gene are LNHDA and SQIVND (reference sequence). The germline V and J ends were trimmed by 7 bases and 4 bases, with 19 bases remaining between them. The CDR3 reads CASTDPRVGVTEAFF. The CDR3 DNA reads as TGTGCCAGTACTGATCCCCGGGTAGGGGTCACTGAAGCTTTCTTT.

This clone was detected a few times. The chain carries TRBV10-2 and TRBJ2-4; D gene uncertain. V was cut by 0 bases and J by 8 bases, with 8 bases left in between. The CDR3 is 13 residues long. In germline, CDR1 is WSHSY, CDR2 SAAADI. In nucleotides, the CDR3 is TGCGCCAGCAGTGAGTCTGGGCCCGACATTCAGTACTTC. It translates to CASSESGPDIQYF.

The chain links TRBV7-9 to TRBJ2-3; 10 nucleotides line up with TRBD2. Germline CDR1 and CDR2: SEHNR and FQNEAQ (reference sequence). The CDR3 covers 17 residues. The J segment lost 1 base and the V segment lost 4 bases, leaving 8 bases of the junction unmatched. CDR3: CASSSRTSGRGTDTQYF. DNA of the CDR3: TGTGCCAGCAGCTCCCGGACTAGCGGAAGGGGCACAGATACGCAGTATTTT.

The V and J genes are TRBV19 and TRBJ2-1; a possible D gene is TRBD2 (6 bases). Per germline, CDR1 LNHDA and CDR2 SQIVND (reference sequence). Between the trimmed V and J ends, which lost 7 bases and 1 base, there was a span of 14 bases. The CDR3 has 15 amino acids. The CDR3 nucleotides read TGTGCCAGTATCCCACGGGGACTTTCCTACAATGAGCAGTTCTTC. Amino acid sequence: CASIPRGLSYNEQFF.

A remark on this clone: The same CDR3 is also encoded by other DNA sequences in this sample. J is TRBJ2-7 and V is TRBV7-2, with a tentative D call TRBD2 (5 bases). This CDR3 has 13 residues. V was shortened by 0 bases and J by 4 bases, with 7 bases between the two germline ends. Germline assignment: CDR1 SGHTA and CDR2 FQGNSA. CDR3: CASSLAGGYEQYF. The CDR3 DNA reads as TGTGCCAGCAGCTTAGCTGGAGGTTACGAGCAGTACTTC.

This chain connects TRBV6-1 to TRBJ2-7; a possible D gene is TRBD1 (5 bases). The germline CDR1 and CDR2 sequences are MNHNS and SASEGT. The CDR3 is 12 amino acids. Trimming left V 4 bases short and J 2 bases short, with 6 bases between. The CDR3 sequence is CASSVQAYEQYF. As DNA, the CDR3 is TGTGCCAGCAGTGTACAGGCCTACGAGCAGTACTTC.

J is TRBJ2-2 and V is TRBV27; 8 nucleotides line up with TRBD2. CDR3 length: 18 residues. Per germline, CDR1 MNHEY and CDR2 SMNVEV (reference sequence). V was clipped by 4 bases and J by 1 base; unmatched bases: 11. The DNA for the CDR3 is TGTGCCAGCAGTTCGACAAGGACTAGCAGGTTGAACACCGGGGAGCTGTTTTTT. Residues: CASSSTRTSRLNTGELFF.

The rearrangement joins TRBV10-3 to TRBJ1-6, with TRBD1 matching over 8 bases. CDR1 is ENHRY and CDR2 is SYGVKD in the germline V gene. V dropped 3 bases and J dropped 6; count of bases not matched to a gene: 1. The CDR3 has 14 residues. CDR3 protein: CAISDRGPNSPLHF. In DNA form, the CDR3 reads TGTGCCATCAGTGACAGGGGGCCTAATTCACCCCTCCACTTT.

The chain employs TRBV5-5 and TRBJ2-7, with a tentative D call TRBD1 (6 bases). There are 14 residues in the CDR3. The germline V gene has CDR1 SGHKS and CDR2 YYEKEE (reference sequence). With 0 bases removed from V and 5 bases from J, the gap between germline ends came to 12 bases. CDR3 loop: CASSLGTVGDEQYF. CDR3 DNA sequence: TGTGCCAGCAGCTTGGGGACAGTGGGCGACGAGCAGTACTTC.

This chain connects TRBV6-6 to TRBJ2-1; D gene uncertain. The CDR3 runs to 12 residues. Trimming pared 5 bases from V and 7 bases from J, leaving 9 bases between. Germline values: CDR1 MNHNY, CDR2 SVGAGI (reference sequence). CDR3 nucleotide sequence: TGTGCCAGCAGTCCCCAGGTTAATGAGCAGTTCTTC. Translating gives CASSPQVNEQFF.

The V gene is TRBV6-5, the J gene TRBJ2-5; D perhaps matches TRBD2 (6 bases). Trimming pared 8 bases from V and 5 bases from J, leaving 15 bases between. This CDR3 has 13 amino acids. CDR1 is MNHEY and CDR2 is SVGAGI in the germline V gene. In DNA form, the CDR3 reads TGTGCCAGCCAGGCGGGGCCCAGGGAGACCCAGTACTTC. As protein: CASQAGPRETQYF.

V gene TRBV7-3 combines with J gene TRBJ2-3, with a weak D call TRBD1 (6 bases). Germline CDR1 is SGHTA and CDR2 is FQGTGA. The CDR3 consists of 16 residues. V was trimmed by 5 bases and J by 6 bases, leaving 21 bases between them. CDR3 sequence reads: CASSQGSAGEWDTQYF. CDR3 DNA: TGTGCCAGCAGCCAGGGGTCTGCAGGCGAATGGGATACGCAGTATTTT. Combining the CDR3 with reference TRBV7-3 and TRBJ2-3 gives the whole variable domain GAGVSQTPSNKVTEKGKYVELRCDPISGHTALYWYRQSLGQGPEFLIYFQGTGAADDSGLPNDRFFAVRPEGSVSTLKIQRTERGDSAVYLCASSQGSAGEWDTQYFGPGTRLTVL.

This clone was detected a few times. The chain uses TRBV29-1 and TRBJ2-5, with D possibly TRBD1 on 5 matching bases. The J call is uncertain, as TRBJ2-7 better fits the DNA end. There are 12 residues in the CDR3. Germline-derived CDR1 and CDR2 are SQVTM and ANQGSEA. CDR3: CSGTTDSYEQYF. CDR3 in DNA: TGCAGCGGAACGACAGACTCCTACGAGCAGTACTTC.

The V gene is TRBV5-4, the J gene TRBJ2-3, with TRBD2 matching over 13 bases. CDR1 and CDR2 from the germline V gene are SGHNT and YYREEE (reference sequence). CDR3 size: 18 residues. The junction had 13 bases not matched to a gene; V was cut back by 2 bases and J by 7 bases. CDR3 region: CASSFGVGTSGAGYTQYF. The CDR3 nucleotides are TGTGCCAGCAGCTTTGGGGTCGGGACTAGCGGGGCGGGGTATACGCAGTATTTT.

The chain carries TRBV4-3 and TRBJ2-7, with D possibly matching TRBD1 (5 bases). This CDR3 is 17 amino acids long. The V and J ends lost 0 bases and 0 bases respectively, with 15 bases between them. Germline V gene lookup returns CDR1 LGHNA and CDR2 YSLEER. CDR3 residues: CASSQDLGQGSSYEQYF. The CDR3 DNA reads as TGCGCCAGCAGCCAAGATCTAGGGCAGGGTAGCTCCTACGAGCAGTACTTC.

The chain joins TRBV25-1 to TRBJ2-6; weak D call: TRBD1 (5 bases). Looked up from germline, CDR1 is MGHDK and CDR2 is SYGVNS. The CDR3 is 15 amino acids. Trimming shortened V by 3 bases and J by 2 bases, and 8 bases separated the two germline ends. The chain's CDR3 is CASSDDSTGANVLTF. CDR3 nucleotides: TGTGCCAGCAGTGACGACAGTACTGGGGCCAACGTCCTGACTTTC.

This chain's CDR3 is CASRGGTITYEQYF. CDR3 sequence (DNA): TGTGCCAGCCGAGGAGGGACTATTACGTACGAGCAGTACTTC. The chain is built from TRBV27 and TRBJ2-7, with TRBD2 identical over 7 bases. The trim removed 8 bases at V and 4 bases at J, leaving 11 bases unmatched. CDR1 and CDR2 from the germline V gene are MNHEY and SMNVEV (reference sequence). The CDR3 runs to 14 residues.